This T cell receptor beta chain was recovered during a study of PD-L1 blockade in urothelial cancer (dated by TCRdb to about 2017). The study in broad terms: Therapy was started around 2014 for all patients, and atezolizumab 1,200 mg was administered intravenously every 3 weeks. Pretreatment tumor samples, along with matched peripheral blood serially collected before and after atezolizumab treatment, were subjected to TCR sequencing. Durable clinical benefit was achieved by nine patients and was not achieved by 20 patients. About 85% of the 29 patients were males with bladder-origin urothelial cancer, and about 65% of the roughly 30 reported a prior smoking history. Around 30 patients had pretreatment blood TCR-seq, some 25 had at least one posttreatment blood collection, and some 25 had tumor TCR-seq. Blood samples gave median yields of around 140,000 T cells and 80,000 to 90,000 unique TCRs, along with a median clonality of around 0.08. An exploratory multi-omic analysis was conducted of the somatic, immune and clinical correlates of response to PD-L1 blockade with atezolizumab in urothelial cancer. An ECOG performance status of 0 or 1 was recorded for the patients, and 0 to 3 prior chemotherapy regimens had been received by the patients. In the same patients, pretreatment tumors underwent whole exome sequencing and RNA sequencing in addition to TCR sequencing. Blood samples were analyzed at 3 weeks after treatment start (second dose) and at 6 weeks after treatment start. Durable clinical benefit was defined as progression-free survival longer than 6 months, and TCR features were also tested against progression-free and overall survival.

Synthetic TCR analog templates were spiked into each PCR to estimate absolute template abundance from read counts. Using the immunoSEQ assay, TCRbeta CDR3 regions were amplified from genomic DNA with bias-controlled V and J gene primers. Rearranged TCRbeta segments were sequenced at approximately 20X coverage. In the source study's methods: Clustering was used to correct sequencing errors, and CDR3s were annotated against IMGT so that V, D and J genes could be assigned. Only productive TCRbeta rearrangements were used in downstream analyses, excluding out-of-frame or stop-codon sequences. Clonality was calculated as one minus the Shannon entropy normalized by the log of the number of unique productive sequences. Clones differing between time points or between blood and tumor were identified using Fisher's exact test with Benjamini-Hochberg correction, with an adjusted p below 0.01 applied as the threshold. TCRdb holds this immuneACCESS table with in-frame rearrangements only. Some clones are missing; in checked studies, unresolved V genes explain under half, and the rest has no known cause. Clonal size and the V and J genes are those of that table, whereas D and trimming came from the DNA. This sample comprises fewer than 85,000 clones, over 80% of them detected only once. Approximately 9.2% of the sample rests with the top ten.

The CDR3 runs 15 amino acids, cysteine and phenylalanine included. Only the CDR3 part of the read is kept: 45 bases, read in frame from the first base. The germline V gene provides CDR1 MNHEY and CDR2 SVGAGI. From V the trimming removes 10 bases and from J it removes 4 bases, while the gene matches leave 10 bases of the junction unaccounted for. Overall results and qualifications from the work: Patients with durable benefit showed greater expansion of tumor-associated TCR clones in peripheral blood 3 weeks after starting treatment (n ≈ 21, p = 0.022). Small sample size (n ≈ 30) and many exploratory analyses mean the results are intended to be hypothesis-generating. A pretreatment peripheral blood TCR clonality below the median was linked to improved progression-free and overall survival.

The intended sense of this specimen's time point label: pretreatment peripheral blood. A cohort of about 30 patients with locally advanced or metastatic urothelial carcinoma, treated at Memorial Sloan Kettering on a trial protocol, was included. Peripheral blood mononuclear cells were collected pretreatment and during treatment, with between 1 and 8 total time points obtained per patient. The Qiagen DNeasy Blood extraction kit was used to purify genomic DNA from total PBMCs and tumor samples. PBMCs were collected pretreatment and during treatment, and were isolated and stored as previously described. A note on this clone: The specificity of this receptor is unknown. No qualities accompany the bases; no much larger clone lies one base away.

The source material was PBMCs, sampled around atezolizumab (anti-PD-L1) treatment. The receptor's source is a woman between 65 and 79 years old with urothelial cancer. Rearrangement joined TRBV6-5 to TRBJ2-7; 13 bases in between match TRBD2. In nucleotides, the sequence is TGTGCCACCACCGCCTTGACTAGCGGGAGGTACGAGCAGTACTTC. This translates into CATTALTSGRYEQYF.